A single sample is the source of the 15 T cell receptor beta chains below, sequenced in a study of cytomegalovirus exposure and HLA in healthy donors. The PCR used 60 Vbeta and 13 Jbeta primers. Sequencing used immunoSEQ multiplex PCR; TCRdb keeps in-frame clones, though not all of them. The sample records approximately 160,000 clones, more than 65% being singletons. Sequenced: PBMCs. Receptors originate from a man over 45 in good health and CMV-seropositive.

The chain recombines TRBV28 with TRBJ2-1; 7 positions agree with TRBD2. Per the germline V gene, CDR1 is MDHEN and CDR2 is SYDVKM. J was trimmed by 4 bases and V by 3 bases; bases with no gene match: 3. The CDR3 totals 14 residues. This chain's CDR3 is CASSFGGGYNEQFF. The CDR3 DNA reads TGTGCCAGCAGTTTTGGGGGGGGGTACAATGAGCAGTTCTTC.

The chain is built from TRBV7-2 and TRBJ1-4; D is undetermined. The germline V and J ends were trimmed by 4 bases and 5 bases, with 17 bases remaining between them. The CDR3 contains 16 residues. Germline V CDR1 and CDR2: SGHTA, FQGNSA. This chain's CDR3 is CASSSLSRFRNEKLFF. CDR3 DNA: TGTGCCAGCAGCTCACTGTCCCGATTTCGGAATGAAAAACTGTTTTTT.

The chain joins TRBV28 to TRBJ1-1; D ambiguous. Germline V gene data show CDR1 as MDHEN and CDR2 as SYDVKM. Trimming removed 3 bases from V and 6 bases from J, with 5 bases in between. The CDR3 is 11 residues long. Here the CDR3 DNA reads TGTGCCAGCAGTTTCGTCGCTGAAGCTTTCTTT. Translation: CASSFVAEAFF. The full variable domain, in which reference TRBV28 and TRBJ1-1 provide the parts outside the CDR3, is DVKVTQSSRYLVKRTGEKVFLECVQDMDHENMFWYRQDPGLGLRLIYFSYDVKMKEKGDIPEGYSVSREKKERFSLILESASTNQTSMYLCASSFVAEAFFGQGTRLTVV.

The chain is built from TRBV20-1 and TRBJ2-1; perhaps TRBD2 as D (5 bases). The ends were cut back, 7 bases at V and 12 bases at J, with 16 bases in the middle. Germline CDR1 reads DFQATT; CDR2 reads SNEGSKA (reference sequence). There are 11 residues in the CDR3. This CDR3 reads CSGPSGMGQFF. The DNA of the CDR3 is TGCAGTGGCCCATCCGGGATGGGGCAGTTCTTC.

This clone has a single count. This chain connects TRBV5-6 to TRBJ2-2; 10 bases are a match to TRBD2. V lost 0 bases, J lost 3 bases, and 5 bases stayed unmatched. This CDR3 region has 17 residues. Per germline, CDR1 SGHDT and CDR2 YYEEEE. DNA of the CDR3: TGTGCCAGCAGCTTGGTAGCGGGGGGACCTTACACCGGGGAGCTGTTTTTT. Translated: CASSLVAGGPYTGELFF.

As DNA, the CDR3 is TGCGCCAGCAGCTTGGCGGTAGCGGGAGGGAATGAGCAGTTCTTC. This sequence encodes CASSLAVAGGNEQFF. The rearrangement uses TRBV5-1 and TRBJ2-1, with 11 bases aligning to TRBD2. Per germline, CDR1 SGHRS and CDR2 YFSETQ. The CDR3 sequence is 15 residues long. V shed 0 bases and J 7 bases; nucleotides not matched to a gene: 3.

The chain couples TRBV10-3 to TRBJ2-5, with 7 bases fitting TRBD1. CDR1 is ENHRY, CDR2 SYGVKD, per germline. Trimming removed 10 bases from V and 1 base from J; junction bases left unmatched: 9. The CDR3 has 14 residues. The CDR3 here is CATRQGLGQETQYF. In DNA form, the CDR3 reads TGTGCCACCCGACAGGGCCTGGGCCAAGAGACCCAGTACTTC.

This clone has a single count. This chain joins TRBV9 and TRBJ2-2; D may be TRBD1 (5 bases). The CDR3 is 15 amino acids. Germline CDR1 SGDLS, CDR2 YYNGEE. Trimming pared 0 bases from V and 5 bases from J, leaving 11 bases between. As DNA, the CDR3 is TGTGCCAGCAGCGTAGAAAAGGGGATGACCGGGGAGCTGTTTTTT. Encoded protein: CASSVEKGMTGELFF.

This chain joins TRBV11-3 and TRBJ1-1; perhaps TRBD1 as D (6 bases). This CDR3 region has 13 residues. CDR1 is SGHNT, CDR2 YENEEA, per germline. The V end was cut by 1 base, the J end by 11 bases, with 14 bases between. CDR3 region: CASSLGGGGTAFF. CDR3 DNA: TGTGCCAGCAGCTTAGGTGGGGGCGGTACCGCTTTCTTT.

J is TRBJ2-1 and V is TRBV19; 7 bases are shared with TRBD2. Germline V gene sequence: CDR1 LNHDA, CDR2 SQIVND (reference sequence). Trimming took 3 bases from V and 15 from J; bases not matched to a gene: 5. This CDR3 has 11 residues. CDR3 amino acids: CASSMGGVLFF. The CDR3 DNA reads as TGTGCCAGTAGTATGGGGGGGGTGTTGTTCTTC.

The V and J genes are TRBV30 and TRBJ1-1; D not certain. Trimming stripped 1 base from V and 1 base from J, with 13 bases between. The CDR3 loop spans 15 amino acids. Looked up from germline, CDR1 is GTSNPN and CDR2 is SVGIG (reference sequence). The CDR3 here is CAWSAGVGPNTEAFF. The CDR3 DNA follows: TGTGCCTGGAGTGCCGGGGTAGGTCCGAACACTGAAGCTTTCTTT.

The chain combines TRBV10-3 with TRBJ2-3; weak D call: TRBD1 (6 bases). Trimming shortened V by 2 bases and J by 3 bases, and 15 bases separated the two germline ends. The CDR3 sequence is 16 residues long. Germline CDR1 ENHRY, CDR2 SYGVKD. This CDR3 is CAISETGKGGTDTQYF. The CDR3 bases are TGTGCCATCAGTGAGACAGGGAAGGGTGGAACAGATACGCAGTATTTT.

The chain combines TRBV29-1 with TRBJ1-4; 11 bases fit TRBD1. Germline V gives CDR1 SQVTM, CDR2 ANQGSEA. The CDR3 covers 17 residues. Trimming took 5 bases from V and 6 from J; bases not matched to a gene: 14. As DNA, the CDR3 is TGCAGCGTTACATCCAGGACAGGGGGCGTCGATGATGAAAAACTGTTTTTT. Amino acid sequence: CSVTSRTGGVDDEKLFF.

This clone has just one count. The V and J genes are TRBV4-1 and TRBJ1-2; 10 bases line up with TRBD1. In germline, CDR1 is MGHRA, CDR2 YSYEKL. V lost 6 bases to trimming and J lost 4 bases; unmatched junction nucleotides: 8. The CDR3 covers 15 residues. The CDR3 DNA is TGCGCCAGCAGTCGACAGGGGGCGCAGACCTATGGCTACACCTTC. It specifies CASSRQGAQTYGYTF.

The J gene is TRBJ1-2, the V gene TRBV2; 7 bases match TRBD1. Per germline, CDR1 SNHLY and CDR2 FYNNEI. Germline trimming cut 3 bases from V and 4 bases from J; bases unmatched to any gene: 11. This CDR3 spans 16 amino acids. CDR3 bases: TGTGCCAGCAGTGACGGGACAGCCAACATTTTCTATGGCTACACCTTC. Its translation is CASSDGTANIFYGYTF.